Presented here are 25 T cell receptor beta chains from one specimen sequenced in a study of identical twins. MiXCR, applied by TCRdb to the 5' RACE reads, yields one record per CDR3 protein. This table holds about 450,000 distinct CDR3 sequences, around 20% found once. Sequenced material: naive T cells sorted from blood. These TCRs come from a man aged 50 to 60 in good health.

The J gene is TRBJ1-1, the V gene TRBV6-2 or TRBV6-3, with 10 positions matching TRBD1. Unmatched junction bases numbered 18, after V lost 6 bases and J lost 2 bases. CDR3 length equals 19 residues. From germline, CDR1 is MNHEY and CDR2 SVGEGT. The CDR3 bases are TGTGCCAGCAGCACGAGAGCCTGGGACAGGGGACAAATCAACACTGAAGCTTTCTTT. It encodes CASSTRAWDRGQINTEAFF.

In this sample, this clonotype turned up once. The V call is TRBV9, the J call TRBJ2-2, with TRBD2 as a possible D gene (5 bases). There are 16 residues in the CDR3. V lost 1 base and J 0 bases, leaving 10 bases between the germline ends. CDR1 and CDR2 from the germline V gene are SGDLS and YYNGEE. The CDR3 here is CASSVRGLPNTGELFF. DNA of the CDR3: TGTGCCAGCAGCGTACGTGGACTCCCGAACACCGGGGAGCTGTTTTTT.

This clonotype was counted many times. The chain uses TRBV20-1 and TRBJ2-4; 11 nucleotides match TRBD1. Germline V gene data show CDR1 as DFQATT and CDR2 as SNEGSKA (reference sequence). This CDR3 is 14 amino acids long. V dropped 4 bases and J dropped 7; count of bases not matched to a gene: 6. The CDR3 DNA follows: TGCAGTGCTACACCCGGGACAGGGGGGAACATTCAGTACTTC. Protein sequence: CSATPGTGGNIQYF.

The chain links TRBV19 to TRBJ2-3; D remains unclear. V lost 3 bases and J lost 3, with 13 bases in between. Germline CDR1 is LNHDA and CDR2 is SQIVND (reference sequence). This CDR3 is 15 amino acids long. The CDR3: CASSMFFAGTDTQYF. In nucleotides, the CDR3 is TGTGCCAGTAGTATGTTTTTCGCAGGTACAGATACGCAGTATTTT.

This clonotype was counted many times. This sequence joins TRBV25-1 and TRBJ1-1, with TRBD1 as a possible D gene (6 bases). The germline V gene has CDR1 MGHDK and CDR2 SYGVNS. CDR3 size: 10 residues. The V and J ends lost 8 bases and 7 bases respectively, with 8 bases between them. The CDR3 protein is CASGQFEAFF. The CDR3, as DNA: TGTGCCAGCGGACAGTTTGAAGCTTTCTTT.

This clonotype has only one observation. This chain connects TRBV27 to TRBJ2-7; 7 positions agree with TRBD1. Trimming at V came to 1 base and at J to 4 bases, leaving 7 bases not matched to a gene. Germline CDR1 MNHEY, CDR2 SMNVEV (reference sequence). The CDR3 is 15 amino acids. For the CDR3, the DNA is TGTGCCAGCAGTTTATTCCACGACAGGGTGTACGAGCAGTACTTC. Translating it yields CASSLFHDRVYEQYF.

The rearrangement links TRBV4-1 to TRBJ2-3, with 7 bases fitting TRBD1. The V and J ends lost 2 bases and 4 bases, in that order; junction bases with no gene match: 9. Germline V gives CDR1 MGHRA, CDR2 YSYEKL. CDR3 length: 16 residues. CDR3 DNA: TGCGCCAGCAGCCAACCGGGACAGCCCGGGGCAGATACGCAGTATTTT. As protein: CASSQPGQPGADTQYF.

This clonotype occurred many times. The chain uses TRBV27 and TRBJ2-7, with TRBD1 as a possible D gene (5 bases). Deletions cut 5 bases from V and 0 bases from J, with 11 bases between. This CDR3 contains 14 residues. Germline CDR1 MNHEY, CDR2 SMNVEV (reference sequence). The CDR3 sequence is CASSATVYSYEQYF. The DNA of the CDR3 is TGTGCCAGCAGTGCGACAGTATACTCCTACGAGCAGTACTTC.

This clonotype has ten or more counts. The J gene is TRBJ2-5, the V gene TRBV7-2, with 7 positions matching TRBD1. The CDR3 spans 15 residues. V gave up 5 bases and J gave up 5 bases; unmatched junction bases: 11. Germline V lookup: CDR1 SGHTA, CDR2 FQGNSA. The CDR3 nucleotides are TGTGCCAGCAGCCACTTGACAGGGTCCTCCGAGACCCAGTACTTC. Its translation is CASSHLTGSSETQYF.

There are many counts of this clonotype. The chain combines TRBV28 with TRBJ2-7, with unresolved D. V dropped 1 base and J dropped 4 bases, with 17 bases sitting between them. Germline V lookup: CDR1 MDHEN, CDR2 SYDVKM. CDR3 length: 16 residues. The CDR3 loop is CASSLLWEPAGYEQYF. The CDR3 coding sequence is TGTGCCAGCAGTTTATTATGGGAACCCGCCGGGTACGAGCAGTACTTC. Full variable domain (remainder filled in from reference TRBV28 and TRBJ2-7): DVKVTQSSRYLVKRTGEKVFLECVQDMDHENMFWYRQDPGLGLRLIYFSYDVKMKEKGDIPEGYSVSREKKERFSLILESASTNQTSMYLCASSLLWEPAGYEQYFGPGTRLTVT.

The sample holds many counts of this clonotype. The chain carries TRBV20-1 and TRBJ2-3; 9 bases map to TRBD2. Trimming took 4 bases from V and 3 from J; bases not matched to a gene: 11. The CDR3 sequence is 16 residues long. Germline V gives CDR1 DFQATT, CDR2 SNEGSKA (reference sequence). The CDR3 spells CSAKLAGAKITDTQYF. The DNA of the CDR3 is TGCAGTGCTAAGTTAGCGGGGGCTAAGATAACAGATACGCAGTATTTT.

The chain couples TRBV4-1 to TRBJ2-1; TRBD2 matches at 11 bases. Looked up from germline, CDR1 is MGHRA and CDR2 is YSYEKL. V shed 0 bases, J shed 5 bases, and the junction held 12 bases outside the gene matches. The CDR3 spans 19 residues. The chain's CDR3 is CASSQETSGRSISDNEQFF. The CDR3 nucleotides read TGCGCCAGCAGCCAAGAAACTAGCGGGAGAAGTATATCCGACAATGAGCAGTTCTTC.

This clonotype was picked up a small number of times. This sequence joins TRBV27 and TRBJ2-7; possible D gene TRBD2, 5 bases. Trimming removed 9 bases from V and 1 base from J, with 13 bases in between. The CDR3 has 13 amino acids. Per germline, CDR1 MNHEY and CDR2 SMNVEV (reference sequence). The CDR3 region has the DNA TGTGCCAGTCGGCGGGCGGTATCCTACGAGCAGTACTTC. It is translated as CASRRAVSYEQYF.

Ten or more counts support this clonotype. The rearrangement links TRBV5-5 to TRBJ2-3, with D perhaps matching TRBD1 or TRBD2 (6 bases each). The ends were cut back, 0 bases at V and 2 bases at J, with 10 bases in the middle. CDR1 is SGHKS and CDR2 is YYEKEE in the germline V gene (reference sequence). This CDR3 comprises 15 residues. CDR3 amino acids: CASSLAGGYTDTQYF. CDR3 nucleotides: TGTGCCAGCAGCTTGGCCGGGGGCTACACAGATACGCAGTATTTT.

J is TRBJ2-5 and V is TRBV7-2, with 7 nucleotides matching TRBD1. The CDR3 runs 15 residues. The germline CDR1 and CDR2 sequences are SGHTA and FQGNSA. V lost 5 bases to trimming and J lost 4 bases; unmatched junction nucleotides: 10. The CDR3 DNA follows: TGTGCCAGCAGCCCCAACAGACAGGGCCGAGAGACCCAGTACTTC. Its protein product is CASSPNRQGRETQYF.

The V gene is TRBV12-3 or TRBV12-4, the J gene TRBJ2-3, with 10 bases identical to TRBD2. With 6 bases clipped from V and 0 bases from J, the junction kept 3 bases outside the gene matches. CDR3 size: 15 residues. The CDR3 DNA is TGTGCCAGCAGCGAAGCGGGGGGGAGCACAGATACGCAGTATTTT. It yields the protein CASSEAGGSTDTQYF.

J is TRBJ2-7 and V is TRBV28; possibly TRBD1 for D (6 bases). The length of the CDR3 is 15 residues. Looked up from germline, CDR1 is MDHEN and CDR2 is SYDVKM. Trimming pared 7 bases from V and 2 bases from J, leaving 18 bases between. The CDR3, as DNA: TGTGCCAGCAAAAGATGGGCAGGGGCAACCTACGAGCAGTACTTC. Translated, it gives CASKRWAGATYEQYF.

This chain connects TRBV7-6 to TRBJ2-5; the D gene is possibly TRBD1 (5 bases). Trimming took 5 bases from V and 5 from J, leaving 24 bases between them. Germline V CDR1 and CDR2: SGHVS, FNYEAQ. This CDR3 contains 17 residues. CDR3 in DNA: TGTGCCAGCAGCGTAACCTCGTCAGGGTCGCCTCGGGAGACCCAGTACTTC. Its protein is CASSVTSSGSPRETQYF.

This clonotype appeared many times. The V gene is TRBV7-2, the J gene TRBJ2-1, with 7 bases identical to TRBD2. This CDR3 region has 15 residues. Germline lookup yields CDR1 SGHTA and CDR2 FQGNSA. V lost 1 base and J lost 9; bases outside the gene matches: 9. In nucleotides, the CDR3 is TGTGCCAGCAGCTTAGTCGGGGGGTCAATGGGTGAGCAGTTCTTC. Its translation is CASSLVGGSMGEQFF.

This clonotype appeared a few times. The rearrangement joins TRBV5-1 to TRBJ2-5, with a weak D call TRBD2 (6 bases). V was trimmed by 1 base and J by 4 bases, leaving 11 bases between them. From germline, CDR1 is SGHRS and CDR2 YFSETQ. This CDR3 is 14 amino acids long. The CDR3: CASSLIQRVETQYF. The DNA for the CDR3 is TGCGCCAGCAGCTTGATCCAGCGGGTAGAGACCCAGTACTTC.

Notes on this clonotype: Relative to the germline gene, one junction end is altered; a read error may explain this. V usage is TRBV5-1 and J usage is TRBJ1-4, with a tentative D call TRBD1 (5 bases). CDR1 is SGHRS and CDR2 is YFSETQ in the germline V gene. The CDR3 runs 16 residues. The DNA of the CDR3 is TGCGCTAGCAGCCAGAGCGGAGACAGACGTAATGAAAAACTGTTTTTT. Its translation is CASSQSGDRRNEKLFF.

This chain connects TRBV15 to TRBJ2-5; 7 bases agree with TRBD1. Germline trimming cut 0 bases from V and 1 base from J; bases unmatched to any gene: 11. CDR3 length equals 18 residues. Germline CDR1 LNHNV, CDR2 YYDKDF (reference sequence). The CDR3 nucleotides read TGTGCCACCAGCAGAGAGCCGGCCGGGACAGAAGTCCAAGAGACCCAGTACTTC. Protein: CATSREPAGTEVQETQYF.

The CDR3 spells CATSRGVAGVTDTQYF. CDR3 coding DNA: TGTGCCACCAGCAGAGGGGTAGCGGGGGTAACAGATACGCAGTATTTT. The chain uses TRBV15 and TRBJ2-3; 9 bases are shared with TRBD2. Germline loops: CDR1 LNHNV, CDR2 YYDKDF (reference sequence). The junction had 5 bases not matched to a gene; V was cut back by 1 base and J by 3 bases. The CDR3 runs to 16 residues.

Only a few counts were recorded for this clonotype. This sequence joins TRBV7-9 and TRBJ1-6; D is ambiguous. Germline V gene lookup returns CDR1 SEHNR and CDR2 FQNEAQ (reference sequence). Trimming pared 3 bases from V and 5 bases from J, leaving 8 bases between. The length of the CDR3 is 14 residues. The CDR3 region is CASSFEVDNSPLHF. The CDR3, as DNA: TGTGCCAGCAGCTTTGAGGTCGATAATTCACCCCTCCACTTT.

This clonotype turned up a few times. The J gene is TRBJ2-7, the V gene TRBV5-1; a possible D gene is TRBD1 (6 bases). The germline V and J ends were trimmed by 7 bases and 0 bases, with 17 bases remaining between them. The CDR3 length is 15 residues. CDR1 SGHRS and CDR2 YFSETQ come from the germline V gene. CDR3 sequence: CASRRGDPSSYEQYF. DNA for the CDR3: TGCGCCAGCCGCAGGGGAGACCCGAGCTCCTACGAGCAGTACTTC.